This TCR beta chain was documented in a study of control samples from healthy donors and cancer patients. The CDR3 is 15 amino acids. The junction had 13 bases not matched to a gene; V was cut back by 5 bases and J by 9 bases. CDR1 MNHEY and CDR2 SMNVEV come from the germline V gene (reference sequence). This table comes from immunoSEQ multiplex PCR, and its TCRdb copy is limited to in-frame clones, with some not included. In the table there are 130,000 or so clones, around 94% of which are singletons. The receptor was isolated from a man aged 55 to 69 with colorectal cancer. Material: PBMCs. The chain has TRBV27 and TRBJ2-1; 7 bases fit TRBD2. The DNA of the CDR3 is TGTGCCAGCAGTGAACGGCCGGGAGGCCGAGGTGAGCAGTTCTTC. It encodes CASSERPGGRGEQFF.